This T cell receptor beta chain is drawn from a study of blood T cells in healthy people across ages. The authors ran a second PCR of roughly 6 to 12 cycles using a sample-barcoded 5' primer and a J-beta primer mix. TCRdb reprocessed the 5' RACE reads via MiXCR and lists one record per CDR3 protein. The sample lists 700,000 to 900,000 distinct CDR3 sequences, about 53% occurring once. The CDR3 length is 13 residues. Looked up from germline, CDR1 is SGHTA and CDR2 is FQGNSA. Between the trimmed V and J ends, which lost 5 bases and 3 bases, there was a span of 11 bases. The chain carries TRBV7-2 and TRBJ2-7; D is unresolved. The source is a man older than 75 in good health. Sequencing input: blood. The CDR3 is CASSHGGHYEQYF. The CDR3, as DNA: TGTGCCAGCAGCCACGGCGGCCACTACGAGCAGTACTTC.